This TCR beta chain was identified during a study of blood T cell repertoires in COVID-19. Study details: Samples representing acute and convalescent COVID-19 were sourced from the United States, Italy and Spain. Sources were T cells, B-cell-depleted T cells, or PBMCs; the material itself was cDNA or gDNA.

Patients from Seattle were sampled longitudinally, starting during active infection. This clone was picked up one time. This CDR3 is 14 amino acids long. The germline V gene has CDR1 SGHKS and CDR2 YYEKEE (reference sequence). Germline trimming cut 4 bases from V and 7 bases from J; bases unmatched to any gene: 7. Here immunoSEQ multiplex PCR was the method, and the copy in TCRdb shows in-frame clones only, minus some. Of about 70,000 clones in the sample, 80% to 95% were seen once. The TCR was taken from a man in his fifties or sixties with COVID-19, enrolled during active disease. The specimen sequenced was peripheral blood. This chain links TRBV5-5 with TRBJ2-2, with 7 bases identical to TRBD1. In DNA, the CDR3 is TGTGCCAGCAGCCCCACAGGGGTATACGGGGAGCTGTTTTTT. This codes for CASSPTGVYGELFF.